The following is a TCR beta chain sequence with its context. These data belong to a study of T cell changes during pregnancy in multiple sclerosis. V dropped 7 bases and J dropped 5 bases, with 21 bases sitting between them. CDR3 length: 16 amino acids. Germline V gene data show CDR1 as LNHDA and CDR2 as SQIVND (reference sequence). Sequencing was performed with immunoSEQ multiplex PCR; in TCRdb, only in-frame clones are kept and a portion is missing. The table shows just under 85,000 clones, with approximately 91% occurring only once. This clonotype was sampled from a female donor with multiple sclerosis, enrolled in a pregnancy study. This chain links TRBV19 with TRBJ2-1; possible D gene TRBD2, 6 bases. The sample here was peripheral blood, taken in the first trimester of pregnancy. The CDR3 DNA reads TGTGCCAGTACCCGCCAAAGACTAGGGGTTAACAATGAGCAGTTCTTC. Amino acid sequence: CASTRQRLGVNNEQFF.